The T cell receptor (beta chain) described here comes from a study of patients and donors after allogeneic stem cell transplantation. A single record per CDR3 protein comes from TCRdb applying MiXCR to the RT-PCR reads. The sample consists of about 960,000 distinct CDR3 sequences, about 20% of them appearing once. This clonotype occurred a few times. The sequence derives from a human donor who was either an allogeneic HSCT recipient or a stem cell or donor lymphocyte infusion donor (not recorded which). It is not recorded whose cells these are; they may come from a transplant donor. The sequencing sample was made of blood, either unsorted or a sorted T cell fraction (not recorded which).

This CDR3 is CASSFAGTNPTEAFF. The CDR3, as DNA: TGTGCCAGCAGTTTCGCAGGGACGAACCCCACTGAAGCTTTCTTT. V gene TRBV7-2 combines with J gene TRBJ1-1; TRBD1 might be the D (5 bases). Germline CDR1 is SGHTA and CDR2 is FQGNSA. The V end was cut by 6 bases, the J end by 4 bases, with 18 bases between. CDR3 length: 15 amino acids. Full variable domain (missing parts from reference TRBV7-2 and TRBJ1-1): GAGVSQSPSNKVTEKGKDVELRCDPISGHTALYWYRQSLGQGLEFLIYFQGNSAPDKSGLPSDRFSAERTGGSVSTLTIQRTQQEDSAVYLCASSFAGTNPTEAFFGQGTRLTVV.